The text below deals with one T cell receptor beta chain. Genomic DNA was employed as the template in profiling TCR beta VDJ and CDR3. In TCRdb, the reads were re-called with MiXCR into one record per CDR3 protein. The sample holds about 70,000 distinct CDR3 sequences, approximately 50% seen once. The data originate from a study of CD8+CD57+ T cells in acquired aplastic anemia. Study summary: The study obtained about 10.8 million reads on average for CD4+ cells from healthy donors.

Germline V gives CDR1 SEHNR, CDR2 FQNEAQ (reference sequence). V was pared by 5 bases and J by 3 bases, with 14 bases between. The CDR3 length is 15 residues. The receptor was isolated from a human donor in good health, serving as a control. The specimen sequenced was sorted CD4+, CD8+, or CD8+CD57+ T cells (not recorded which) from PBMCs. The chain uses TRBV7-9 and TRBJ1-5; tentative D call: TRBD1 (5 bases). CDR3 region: CASSQGRTNNQPQHF. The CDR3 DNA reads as TGTGCCAGCAGCCAGGGACGGACGAACAATCAGCCCCAGCATTTT.